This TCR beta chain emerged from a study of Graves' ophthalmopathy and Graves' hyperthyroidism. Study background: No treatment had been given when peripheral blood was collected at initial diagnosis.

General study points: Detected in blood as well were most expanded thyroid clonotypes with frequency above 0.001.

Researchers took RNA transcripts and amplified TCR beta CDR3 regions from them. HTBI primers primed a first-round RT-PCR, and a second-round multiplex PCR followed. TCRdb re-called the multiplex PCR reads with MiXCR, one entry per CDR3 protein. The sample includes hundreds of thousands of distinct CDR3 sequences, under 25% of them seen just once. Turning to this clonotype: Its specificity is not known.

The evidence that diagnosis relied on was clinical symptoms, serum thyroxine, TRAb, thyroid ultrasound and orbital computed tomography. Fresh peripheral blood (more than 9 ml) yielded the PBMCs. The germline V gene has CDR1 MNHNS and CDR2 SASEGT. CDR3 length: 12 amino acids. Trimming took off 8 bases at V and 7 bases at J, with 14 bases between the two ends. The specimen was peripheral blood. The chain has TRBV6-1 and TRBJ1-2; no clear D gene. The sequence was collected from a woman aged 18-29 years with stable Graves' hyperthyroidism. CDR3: CASYFVMSGYTF. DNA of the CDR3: TGTGCCAGCTACTTCGTGATGAGTGGCTACACCTTC.